Sequencing of this T cell receptor beta chain was carried out in a study of blood T cell repertoires in COVID-19. Original data processing: Reference gene primers were amplified, and this amplification served to estimate nucleated cell counts. Generated by immunoSEQ multiplex PCR, the TCRdb table keeps only in-frame clones and is missing some. V and J calls and clone size are given by that table; D and trimming were obtained from the DNA. This repertoire shows about 240,000 clones, around four fifths found once; its top ten account for roughly 8.2%. In Seattle, patients joined the study during active infection and were tracked longitudinally. The CDR3 extends over 15 amino acids. CDR1 and CDR2 (germline): LGHDT, YNNKEL (reference sequence). V lost 0 bases, J lost 6 bases, and 14 bases lay in between.

The source material was peripheral blood. This clonotype was obtained from a woman aged 80 or over with COVID-19, enrolled during active disease. The rearrangement links TRBV3-1 (or the pseudogene TRBV3-2) to TRBJ1-2; possible D gene TRBD1, 6 bases. The CDR3 loop is CASSQDLRDNNGYTF. CDR3 DNA sequence: TGTGCCAGCAGCCAAGATCTTCGGGACAACAATGGCTACACCTTC.